This T cell receptor beta chain derives from a study of T cells expressing NK-cell markers. Findings and caveats of the study: The dominant NKG2C+ clonotypes represented roughly 1.0-7.5% of CD8+ T cells in six donors. A few donors' CD3+CD56-NKG2C+ cells were dominated by the same clonotypes.

The CDR3 is made up of 15 amino acids. With respect to this clonotype: Antigen: not known.

TCRdb re-called the 5' RACE reads and shows each CDR3 protein once, DNA omitted. The sample table includes some 440,000 distinct CDR3 sequences. Sequencing was done on a sample of blood T cells: a sorted CD56 or NKG2C T cell subset, CD4+ or CD8+ T cells, or bulk PBMC T cells (not recorded which). This TCR came from a woman between 45 and 65 years old in good health. The V call is TRBV12-3 or TRBV12-4, the J call TRBJ2-1; with no DNA, the TCRdb D assignment of TRBD1 cannot be verified. The CDR3 here is CASSLEGQADNEQFF.